This is a list of T cell receptor beta chains from one sample in a study of cytomegalovirus exposure and HLA in healthy donors. Some clones are missing from TCRdb's copy, which holds only in-frame ones; the method was immunoSEQ multiplex PCR. The repertoire holds 45,000 to 65,000 clones, with nearly 85% as singletons. Sample: PBMCs. These receptors were collected from a man aged 25 to 40 in good health and CMV-seronegative. Each CDR3 is given with its conserved first and last residue. Part of the rows lack a size; the others show once, few, many or a class for expanded clones.

v_call clone_size cdr3_aa
TRBV5-4 few CASSRTGVKEKLFF
TRBV5-3 once CARSLGGGAAGELFF
TRBV5-1 . CASSLDYGQPLNTEAFF
TRBV25-1 . CASSERTGEQFF
TRBV7-9 . CASTARVTDTQYF
TRBV5-6 . CASSLTGFGSPLHF
TRBV5-4 . CASSSDLPSTDTQYF
TRBV6-1 . CASSEFSRGNTIYF
TRBV4-1 . CASSQDVLSRRQGTQETQYF
TRBV6-1 . CASSEGGRNYGYTF
TRBV5-6 few CASSRRVGGTTDTQYF
TRBV10-3 . CAIRGSSYNEQFF
TRBV2 . CASRAERSGRAGGDTQYF
TRBV15 . CATSRESWREGYGELFF
TRBV11-2 . CASSPWTEALFTQYF
TRBV6-5 . CASSRTRDRAYEQYF
TRBV28 . CASREQGTGELFF
TRBV4-3 once CASSQEDRGGGETQYF
TRBV11-2 . CASSLNYINEQFF
TRBV28 . CASNIPDSISNQPQHF
TRBV19 . CASSPSRGVPYEQYF
TRBV7-8 . CASSLDIPYEQYF
TRBV28 . CASTTGQGDYYGYTF
TRBV9 few CASSVATSLLTNEQFF
TRBV27 . CASSFASQGADTEAFF
TRBV9 . CASSRTPTGELFF
TRBV5-1 . CASSSEPGTGYEKLFF
TRBV18 . CASPKTGTQTSTDTGELFF
TRBV5-6 . CASSSRWGLSTDTQYF
TRBV6-6 . CASIMTSGNYNEQFF
TRBV5-5 . CASSGRLAGSYEQYF
TRBV18 . CASSPSQGLLTHYGYTF
TRBV28 few CASSSWTGAPMNTEAFF
TRBV4-1 . CASSQERVAGNTEAFF
TRBV7-8 . CASSSLRDRGDEQYF
TRBV19 . CASSRTSGSVEQFF
TRBV7-9 . CASSSGLAAMNTGELFF
TRBV19 . CASSARLAGGPGSETQYF
TRBV5-8 . CASSLVSVYEQYF
TRBV7-9 . CASAFTGGASEAFF
TRBV5-6 . CASGQTGRNTEAFF
TRBV5-1 . CASSFGAGIPTEQYF
TRBV15 . CATSKTGTGPTDGYTF
TRBV11-3 . CASSLGRTAETNEKLFF
TRBV10-3 . CAISNRDTGELFF
TRBV30 . CAWKVPGGEKLFF
TRBV5-1 . CASSWTATNEKLFF
TRBV28 . CASIGGGLYEQYF
TRBV5-4 . CASSSAGTSLVGEQFF